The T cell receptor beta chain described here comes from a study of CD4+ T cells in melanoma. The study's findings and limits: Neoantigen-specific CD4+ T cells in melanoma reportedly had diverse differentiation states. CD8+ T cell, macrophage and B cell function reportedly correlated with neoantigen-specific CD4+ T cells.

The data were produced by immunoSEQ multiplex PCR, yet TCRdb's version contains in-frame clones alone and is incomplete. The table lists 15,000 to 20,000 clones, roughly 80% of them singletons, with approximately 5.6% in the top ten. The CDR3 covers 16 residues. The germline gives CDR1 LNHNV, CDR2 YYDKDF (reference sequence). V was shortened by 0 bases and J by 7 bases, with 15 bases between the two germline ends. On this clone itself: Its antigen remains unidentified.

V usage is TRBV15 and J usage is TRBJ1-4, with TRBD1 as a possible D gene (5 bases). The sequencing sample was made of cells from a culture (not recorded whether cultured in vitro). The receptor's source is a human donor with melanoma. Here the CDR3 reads CATSRDLPGTGEKLFF. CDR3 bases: TGTGCCACCAGCAGAGATCTTCCGGGGACCGGTGAAAAACTGTTTTTT.